These 13 T cell receptor beta chains originate from one sample sequenced in a study of blood T cell repertoires in COVID-19 (dated by TCRdb to the early 2020s). The method was the immunoSEQ multiplex PCR assay. As stored in TCRdb, this immuneACCESS dataset retains in-frame rearrangements with V and J assigned. A fraction of the clones does not appear; measured against another copy, unresolved V genes explain less than half of the discrepancy, and the remainder lacks a known reason. The sample profile shows some 150,000 clones; roughly four fifths of them were found once. Of the sample, less than 9% is held by the ten largest clones. Sequenced: peripheral blood. Source of these receptors: a man aged 35 to 55 who had recovered from COVID-19.

This clone was counted ten times or more. J is TRBJ2-7 and V is TRBV7-9; no definite D call. V was shortened by 1 base and J by 2 bases, with 6 bases between the two germline ends. This CDR3 has 13 amino acids. CDR1 and CDR2 (germline): SEHNR, FQNEAQ (reference sequence). As DNA, the CDR3 is TGTGCCAGCAGCTTAGGATGGCCCTACGAGCAGTACTTC. Residues: CASSLGWPYEQYF.

This chain connects TRBV6-5 to TRBJ2-7; 7 nucleotides line up with TRBD2. Trimming removed 6 bases from V and 6 bases from J; junction bases left unmatched: 2. CDR1 is MNHEY and CDR2 is SVGAGI in the germline V gene. This CDR3 spans 11 amino acids. Written as DNA, the CDR3 is TGTGCCAGCAGGGGAGGGGTCGAGCAGTACTTC. It specifies CASRGGVEQYF.

There are many counts of this clone. J is TRBJ1-1 and V is TRBV6-5; D uncertain. V was trimmed by 6 bases and J by 1 base, leaving 3 bases between them. This CDR3 is 11 amino acids long. Germline CDR1 and CDR2: MNHEY and SVGAGI. The CDR3 spells CASRANTEAFF. In DNA form, the CDR3 reads TGTGCCAGCAGGGCGAACACTGAAGCTTTCTTT.

J is TRBJ2-7 and V is TRBV27; D possibly corresponds to TRBD1 (5 bases). This CDR3 comprises 14 residues. In germline, CDR1 is MNHEY, CDR2 SMNVEV (reference sequence). V lost 5 bases and J lost 4, with 15 bases in between. The DNA for the CDR3 is TGTGCCAGCAGTACTCTCGGCAGGGTGTACGAGCAGTACTTC. Translation: CASSTLGRVYEQYF.

This clone showed up just once. The chain links TRBV18 to TRBJ1-2; 12 positions match TRBD1. V dropped 3 bases and J dropped 5; count of bases not matched to a gene: 1. The germline CDR1 and CDR2 sequences are KGHSH and LQKENI. The CDR3 contains 14 residues. CDR3 protein: CASSPGQGAYGYTF. CDR3 nucleotide sequence: TGTGCCAGCTCACCGGGACAGGGGGCGTATGGCTACACCTTC. The complete variable domain, with remaining parts taken from reference TRBV18 and TRBJ1-2, reads NAGVMQNPRHLVRRRGQEARLRCSPMKGHSHVYWYRQLPEEGLKFMVYLQKENIIDESGMPKERFSAEFPKEGPSILRIQQVVRGDSAAYFCASSPGQGAYGYTFGSGTRLTVV.

The rearrangement uses TRBV2 and TRBJ1-2, with 10 bases that match TRBD1. The CDR3 contains 15 residues. Germline lookup yields CDR1 SNHLY and CDR2 FYNNEI. J was trimmed by 8 bases and V by 5 bases; bases with no gene match: 11. The CDR3 here is CASSLRPGTGEGYTF. CDR3 sequence (DNA): TGTGCCAGCAGTCTGCGTCCCGGGACAGGGGAGGGCTACACCTTC.

The chain joins TRBV4-1 to TRBJ2-5; D might be TRBD2 (5 bases). V lost 4 bases and J lost 5, with 17 bases in between. This CDR3 is 15 amino acids long. The germline V gene encodes CDR1 MGHRA and CDR2 YSYEKL. The CDR3, as DNA: TGCGCCAGCAGCCTCCAGGACTCGAGCTCGGAGACCCAGTACTTC. As protein: CASSLQDSSSETQYF.

The CDR3 sequence: CASSLDIYLPLHF. The CDR3 DNA reads TGTGCCAGCAGTTTAGATATTTATCTTCCCCTCCACTTT. The chain employs TRBV12-3 or TRBV12-4 and TRBJ1-6; D not resolved. V lost 1 base and J lost 13, with 11 bases in between. This CDR3 has 13 residues.

In DNA form, the CDR3 reads TGTGCCAGCAGCTCCGACAGAGGTTATGGTGGCTACACCTTC. As protein: CASSSDRGYGGYTF. The chain recombines TRBV5-6 with TRBJ1-2; D is perhaps TRBD1 (5 bases). V was shortened by 3 bases and J by 7 bases, with 16 bases between the two germline ends. This CDR3 comprises 14 residues. The V gene's germline CDR1 is SGHDT and CDR2 YYEEEE.

This sequence joins TRBV6-1 and TRBJ2-7; D is ambiguous. There are 14 residues in the CDR3. Germline assignment: CDR1 MNHNS and CDR2 SASEGT. V lost 7 bases to trimming and J lost 5 bases, with 18 bases between them. The CDR3 spells CASKAKTWVDEQYF. CDR3 DNA: TGTGCCAGCAAAGCAAAGACATGGGTTGACGAGCAGTACTTC.

This chain uses TRBV7-2 with TRBJ1-2; D ambiguous. The CDR3 runs 16 residues. From germline, CDR1 is SGHTA and CDR2 FQGNSA. Between the trimmed V and J ends, which lost 5 bases and 3 bases, there was a span of 19 bases. The CDR3: CASSTISGGSHYGYTF. CDR3 DNA sequence: TGTGCCAGCAGCACAATATCGGGAGGGAGTCACTATGGCTACACCTTC.

This chain links TRBV5-8 with TRBJ2-4, with 8 bases matching TRBD1. V trimming: 7 bases; J trimming: 7 bases; junction bases outside the gene matches: 10. This CDR3 is built from 14 residues. Germline lookup yields CDR1 SGHTS and CDR2 YDEGEE. The CDR3 region is CASDDRGGRNIQYF. The CDR3 coding sequence is TGTGCCAGCGACGACAGGGGAGGACGGAACATTCAGTACTTC.

This chain uses TRBV28 with TRBJ1-1; D possibly corresponds to TRBD1 (5 bases). Germline V gives CDR1 MDHEN, CDR2 SYDVKM. The ends were cut back, 3 bases at V and 5 bases at J, with 7 bases in the middle. This CDR3 has 12 residues. The CDR3 nucleotides read TGTGCCAGCAGTTTTGGGGCGACTGAAGCTTTCTTT. It codes for CASSFGATEAFF.